A single sample is the source of the 28 T cell receptor beta chains below, sequenced in a study of identical twins. Using its own MiXCR run on the 5' RACE reads, TCRdb lists one record per CDR3 protein. The data show 450,000 or so distinct CDR3 sequences, more than 13% seen once. These data are also associated with another study on yellow fever vaccine responses in identical twins.

Sequencing was performed on CD4+ T cells sorted from blood. These receptor sequences come from a woman under 30 in good health.

This clonotype was detected ten times or more. The chain employs TRBV10-3 and TRBJ2-7; 10 bases are a match to TRBD2. Germline trimming cut 5 bases from V and 3 bases from J; bases unmatched to any gene: 4. The CDR3 extends over 14 amino acids. CDR1 is ENHRY and CDR2 is SYGVKD in the germline V gene. The CDR3 DNA reads as TGTGCCATCAGTCGGACTAGCGGTTACTACGAGCAGTACTTC. It codes for CAISRTSGYYEQYF.

The chain couples TRBV7-9 to TRBJ1-3; TRBD1 agrees at 7 bases. V was clipped by 5 bases and J by 7 bases; unmatched bases: 17. Looked up from germline, CDR1 is SEHNR and CDR2 is FQNEAQ (reference sequence). This CDR3 has 17 residues. The chain's CDR3 is CASSILGGTASKNTIYF. The CDR3 DNA follows: TGTGCCAGCAGCATACTCGGGGGGACAGCAAGTAAGAACACCATATATTTT.

The sample holds a few counts of this clonotype. The V gene is TRBV7-2, the J gene TRBJ1-2; a weak D match, TRBD1 (5 bases). Germline CDR1 SGHTA, CDR2 FQGNSA. The V end was cut by 5 bases, the J end by 8 bases, with 18 bases between. The CDR3 runs to 14 residues. CDR3 in amino acids: CASSQPTGAGGYTF. The CDR3 DNA is TGTGCCAGCAGCCAACCTACCGGGGCTGGAGGCTACACCTTC.

In this sample, this clonotype turned up a few times. V gene TRBV29-1 combines with J gene TRBJ2-5; possible D gene TRBD2, 6 bases. The germline CDR1 and CDR2 sequences are SQVTM and ANQGSEA. With 6 bases removed from V and 7 bases from J, the gap between germline ends came to 18 bases. The CDR3 totals 13 residues. The CDR3 sequence: CSVRTTVGGTQYF. CDR3 bases: TGCAGCGTGCGGACTACCGTGGGGGGGACCCAGTACTTC.

This clonotype appeared a few times. The chain combines TRBV29-1 with TRBJ2-3; 13 positions match TRBD2. Germline lookup yields CDR1 SQVTM and CDR2 ANQGSEA. The CDR3 length is 13 residues. V lost 7 bases to trimming and J lost 5 bases; unmatched junction nucleotides: 3. CDR3 DNA: TGCAGCGAGAGACTAGCGGGAGGAGATACGCAGTATTTT. It yields the protein CSERLAGGDTQYF.

This chain links TRBV11-2 with TRBJ1-1; maybe TRBD1 (6 bases). Germline CDR1 reads SGHAT; CDR2 reads FQNNGV. Trimming took 3 bases from V and 4 from J, leaving 15 bases between them. The CDR3 runs 15 residues. CDR3 sequence reads: CASSFLQGSGTEAFF. For the CDR3, the DNA is TGTGCCAGCAGCTTCCTTCAGGGGTCTGGCACTGAAGCTTTCTTT.

Of note for this clonotype: A junction boundary mismatches the germline segment, possibly from a read error. For the CDR3, the DNA is TGTGCCATCGCTCAGATTGACTTC. It is translated as CAIAQIDF. The rearrangement links TRBV10-3 to TRBJ2-7; no definite D call. Germline CDR1 ENHRY, CDR2 SYGVKD. The length of the CDR3 is 8 residues.

The rearrangement links TRBV5-6 to TRBJ2-3, with D possibly matching TRBD2 (5 bases). V was cut by 1 base and J by 2 bases, with 11 bases left in between. Germline CDR1 is SGHDT and CDR2 is YYEEEE. The CDR3 totals 15 residues. This chain's CDR3 is CASSLTETITDTQYF. The CDR3 coding sequence is TGTGCCAGCAGCTTGACAGAGACTATCACAGATACGCAGTATTTT.

The chain couples TRBV7-2 to TRBJ2-2, with a weak D call TRBD1 (5 bases). The CDR3 is made up of 17 amino acids. V was clipped by 1 base and J by 3 bases, with 15 bases between them. Germline values: CDR1 SGHTA, CDR2 FQGNSA. The DNA of the CDR3 is TGTGCCAGCAGCTTAGGGCCAGGGCAGGTGGACACCGGGGAGCTGTTTTTT. Residues: CASSLGPGQVDTGELFF. Looking up the rest from reference TRBV7-2 and TRBJ2-2 gives the full variable domain: GAGVSQSPSNKVTEKGKDVELRCDPISGHTALYWYRQSLGQGLEFLIYFQGNSAPDKSGLPSDRFSAERTGGSVSTLTIQRTQQEDSAVYLCASSLGPGQVDTGELFFGEGSRLTVL.

This clonotype was observed a few times. This chain joins TRBV6-1 and TRBJ1-1, with D possibly matching TRBD1 (6 bases). CDR1 and CDR2 from the germline V gene are MNHNS and SASEGT. V lost 6 bases and J lost 1, with 18 bases in between. The length of the CDR3 is 16 residues. The CDR3 nucleotides read TGTGCCAGCAGCCGACCGGGACAACCTCAGAACACTGAAGCTTTCTTT. Its protein product is CASSRPGQPQNTEAFF.

The CDR3 loop is CASSISFSGQGGTDTQYF. The CDR3 nucleotides read TGTGCCAGCAGCATTAGTTTCTCCGGACAGGGGGGAACAGATACGCAGTATTTT. The chain employs TRBV11-2 and TRBJ2-3, with 10 nucleotides matching TRBD1. Trimming cost V 5 bases and J 3 bases; bases outside gene matches: 14. This CDR3 comprises 18 residues. The V gene's germline CDR1 is SGHAT and CDR2 FQNNGV.

This clonotype was counted many times. This chain joins TRBV29-1 and TRBJ2-1; D is possibly TRBD1 (5 bases). V was pared by 5 bases and J by 0 bases, with 11 bases between. The CDR3 extends over 14 amino acids. Germline V gene sequence: CDR1 SQVTM, CDR2 ANQGSEA. CDR3 loop: CSVKTESSYNEQFF. The CDR3 DNA sequence: TGCAGCGTTAAGACAGAGAGCTCCTACAATGAGCAGTTCTTC.

This clonotype was seen more than once but under ten times. The chain carries TRBV10-3 and TRBJ2-7, with a possible D match to TRBD1 (6 bases). Trimming shortened V by 1 base and J by 2 bases, and 21 bases separated the two germline ends. CDR3 length: 18 amino acids. The germline gives CDR1 ENHRY, CDR2 SYGVKD. The CDR3 loop reads CAISELTGIEDATYEQYF. CDR3 bases: TGTGCCATCAGTGAGTTGACAGGTATCGAAGACGCCACCTACGAGCAGTACTTC.

The sample holds a few counts of this clonotype. This chain links TRBV28 with TRBJ2-7; a possible D gene is TRBD1 (6 bases). Germline V gene sequence: CDR1 MDHEN, CDR2 SYDVKM. Trimming took off 1 base at V and 0 bases at J, with 19 bases between the two ends. The CDR3 extends over 18 amino acids. The CDR3 nucleotides are TGTGCCAGCAGTTTATCTCCGGGACACCTACCGTACTCCTACGAGCAGTACTTC. Protein sequence: CASSLSPGHLPYSYEQYF.

A few counts support this clonotype. The chain recombines TRBV5-1 with TRBJ1-1; TRBD1 might be the D (6 bases). This CDR3 region has 15 residues. V lost 4 bases to trimming and J lost 1 base, with 14 bases between them. Looked up from germline, CDR1 is SGHRS and CDR2 is YFSETQ. The CDR3 region is CASSRTRGGNTEAFF. The CDR3, as DNA: TGCGCCAGCAGCAGGACCAGGGGCGGGAACACTGAAGCTTTCTTT.

This clonotype appeared a few times. The chain uses TRBV11-2 and TRBJ2-7, with 8 bases matching TRBD1. Per germline, CDR1 SGHAT and CDR2 FQNNGV. V shed 4 bases and J 7 bases; nucleotides not matched to a gene: 12. The CDR3 is made up of 15 amino acids. CDR3 residues: CASSSPRGRLWEQYF. The CDR3 DNA is TGTGCCAGCAGCTCCCCCAGGGGGCGTTTATGGGAGCAGTACTTC. The full variable domain, its missing parts supplied by reference TRBV11-2 and TRBJ2-7, is EAGVAQSPRYKIIEKRQSVAFWCNPISGHATLYWYQQILGQGPKLLIQFQNNGVVDDSQLPKDRFSAERLKGVDSTLKIQPAKLEDSAVYLCASSSPRGRLWEQYFGPGTRLTVT.

This clonotype was recorded a few times. The chain joins TRBV10-3 to TRBJ2-1; the D is unclear. Trimming stripped 7 bases from V and 0 bases from J, with 13 bases between. Per germline, CDR1 ENHRY and CDR2 SYGVKD. The CDR3 contains 15 residues. The CDR3 sequence is CAITPGDFSYNEQFF. The CDR3 nucleotides are TGTGCCATCACCCCTGGGGATTTCTCCTACAATGAGCAGTTCTTC.

This clonotype has more than one count but fewer than ten. The chain links TRBV18 to TRBJ2-2; no clear D gene. The germline CDR1 and CDR2 sequences are KGHSH and LQKENI. Deletions cut 1 base from V and 0 bases from J, with 6 bases between. The CDR3 spans 15 residues. CDR3 bases: TGTGCCAGCTCACCACTAGTTGCGAACACCGGGGAGCTGTTTTTT. This codes for CASSPLVANTGELFF.

This clonotype has a count of ten or more. This rearrangement joins TRBV10-3 to TRBJ2-2; a possible D gene is TRBD1 (5 bases). This CDR3 is 15 amino acids long. V lost 3 bases and J 3 bases, leaving 11 bases between the germline ends. CDR1 is ENHRY and CDR2 is SYGVKD in the germline V gene. The CDR3 DNA is TGTGCCATCAGTGATAAGGGGCTTTACACCGGGGAGCTGTTTTTT. Protein sequence: CAISDKGLYTGELFF.

This clonotype was seen a few times. This chain uses TRBV28 with TRBJ2-1; TRBD1 agrees at 8 bases. V was pared by 5 bases and J by 5 bases, with 8 bases of the junction left unmatched. This CDR3 has 15 amino acids. Germline CDR1 and CDR2: MDHEN and SYDVKM. CDR3 residues: CASSPPGQGHNEQFF. The CDR3 nucleotides read TGTGCCAGCAGTCCCCCTGGACAGGGACACAATGAGCAGTTCTTC.

This clonotype was picked up a small number of times. The chain recombines TRBV12-3 or TRBV12-4 with TRBJ2-6; 7 bases match TRBD1. The trim removed 6 bases at V and 11 bases at J, leaving 16 bases unmatched. There are 16 residues in the CDR3. In DNA form, the CDR3 reads TGTGCCAGCAGGTCTGAATCGGGACAGAGAACCCACGTCCTGACTTTC. This sequence encodes CASRSESGQRTHVLTF.

The chain couples TRBV5-5 to TRBJ2-7; D uncertain. The CDR3 loop spans 15 amino acids. V lost 0 bases and J 2 bases, leaving 12 bases between the germline ends. Germline V gene lookup returns CDR1 SGHKS and CDR2 YYEKEE (reference sequence). The CDR3 nucleotides are TGTGCCAGCAGCTTGGTGGTTAGCCCCACCTACGAGCAGTACTTC. This translates into CASSLVVSPTYEQYF.

This chain connects TRBV10-3 to TRBJ2-1; no definite D call. With 2 bases removed from V and 9 bases from J, the gap between germline ends came to 8 bases. Germline CDR1 ENHRY, CDR2 SYGVKD. The CDR3 totals 12 residues. Here the CDR3 DNA reads TGTGCCATCAGTGAGGGTGGAAGTGAGCAGTTCTTC. Its protein is CAISEGGSEQFF.

The rearrangement links TRBV19 to TRBJ2-1, with D tentatively TRBD2 (5 bases). The CDR3 contains 15 residues. Trimming removed 8 bases from V and 3 bases from J, with 17 bases in between. Looked up from germline, CDR1 is LNHDA and CDR2 is SQIVND (reference sequence). The CDR3 nucleotides read TGTGCCAGTTCCTCAGGAGCGGAGTTCTACAATGAGCAGTTCTTC. Its translation: CASSSGAEFYNEQFF.

V usage is TRBV20-1 and J usage is TRBJ2-7, with 7 bases identical to TRBD1. CDR1 is DFQATT and CDR2 is SNEGSKA in the germline V gene (reference sequence). The CDR3 spans 15 residues. V trimming: 3 bases; J trimming: 3 bases; junction bases outside the gene matches: 11. CDR3: CSASGIGQDSYEQYF. The CDR3 DNA reads TGCAGTGCTAGCGGCATAGGACAGGATAGCTACGAGCAGTACTTC.

This clonotype was recorded once. This chain links TRBV5-5 with TRBJ1-2, with TRBD1 identical over 11 bases. Germline CDR1 and CDR2: SGHKS and YYEKEE (reference sequence). The CDR3 is 14 residues long. Germline trimming cut 2 bases from V and 8 bases from J; bases unmatched to any gene: 5. Here the CDR3 reads CASSLRGTGGGYTF. The CDR3 nucleotides are TGTGCCAGCAGCTTACGCGGGACAGGGGGAGGCTACACCTTC. Full variable domain (rest looked up from reference TRBV5-5 and TRBJ1-2): DAGVTQSPTHLIKTRGQQVTLRCSPISGHKSVSWYQQVLGQGPQFIFQYYEKEERGRGNFPDRFSARQFPNYSSELNVNALLLGDSALYLCASSLRGTGGGYTFGSGTRLTVV.

This sequence joins TRBV7-2 and TRBJ1-2; TRBD1 is a possible D gene (5 bases). The CDR3 is made up of 14 amino acids. The V end was cut by 1 base, the J end by 2 bases, with 8 bases between. Looked up from germline, CDR1 is SGHTA and CDR2 is FQGNSA. For the CDR3, the DNA is TGTGCCAGCAGCTTAGGGACACTAAACTATGGCTACACCTTC. Translation: CASSLGTLNYGYTF.

This chain joins TRBV7-9 and TRBJ2-1; D might be TRBD1 (6 bases). The germline V and J ends were trimmed by 3 bases and 4 bases, with 13 bases remaining between them. The CDR3 length is 15 residues. Per germline, CDR1 SEHNR and CDR2 FQNEAQ (reference sequence). The CDR3 DNA follows: TGTGCCAGCAGCTTTGGACAGTCCCTTTACAATGAGCAGTTCTTC. Amino acid sequence: CASSFGQSLYNEQFF.